The following is a T cell receptor (beta chain) sequence with its context. Its cognate antigen is unknown. This record comes from a study of circulating and synovial CD4+ cells in juvenile arthritis. Notes on the study in general: Overlap with synovium rose as more T cells were sequenced.

Assay: immunoSEQ multiplex PCR; the TCRdb copy retains only in-frame clones and omits some. The repertoire holds approximately 36,000 clones, with just under 95% as singletons. The TCR was taken from a human donor with juvenile idiopathic arthritis. Sequencing used CD4+ T cells from blood.

CDR3 region: CASSLDRVFNQPQHF. The DNA for the CDR3 is TGTGCCAGCAGCTTAGACAGGGTCTTTAATCAGCCCCAGCATTTT. The rearrangement joins TRBV7-2 to TRBJ1-5, with D perhaps TRBD1 (6 bases). The CDR3 is 15 residues long. V shed 1 base and J shed 4 bases, with 11 bases lying between them. Germline V lookup: CDR1 SGHTA, CDR2 FQGNSA.